These T cell receptor beta chains were read from a single sample in a study of cytotoxic CD8 clonotypes in ibrutinib-treated CLL. Repertoires were generated with immunoSEQ multiplex PCR, while TCRdb's copy carries only in-frame clones and drops some. Among some 140,000 clones listed, 91% were seen once. Material: PBMCs, obtained after 12 months of ibrutinib treatment. The receptors were sampled from a human donor with chronic lymphocytic leukemia. Each CDR3 is given with its conserved first and last residue. A D gene is named only where the DNA matches it firmly. The size field is filled for only some rows; it gives once, few, many or a size class.

abundance: NA; v_gene: TRBV29-1; d_gene: NA; j_gene: TRBJ2-1; CDR3aa: CSVEASDSSYNEQFF; CDR3nt: TGCAGCGTTGAAGCTAGCGACAGCTCCTACAATGAGCAGTTCTTC
abundance: NA; v_gene: TRBV27; d_gene: NA; j_gene: TRBJ2-7; CDR3aa: CASSLSRDASYEQYF; CDR3nt: TGTGCCAGCAGTTTATCTCGGGACGCTTCCTACGAGCAGTACTTC
abundance: NA; v_gene: TRBV19; d_gene: NA; j_gene: TRBJ1-4; CDR3aa: CASSLQQDEKLFF; CDR3nt: TGTGCCAGTAGTTTACAGCAGGATGAAAAACTGTTTTTT
abundance: NA; v_gene: TRBV9; d_gene: NA; j_gene: TRBJ2-2; CDR3aa: CASSPRATGELFF; CDR3nt: TGTGCCAGCAGCCCCCGGGCTACCGGGGAGCTGTTTTTT
abundance: NA; v_gene: TRBV18; d_gene: NA; j_gene: TRBJ1-5; CDR3aa: CASSPNQENQPQHF; CDR3nt: TGTGCCAGCTCACCTAATCAGGAGAATCAGCCCCAGCATTTT
abundance: NA; v_gene: TRBV19; d_gene: NA; j_gene: TRBJ2-1; CDR3aa: CASSVESRSYNEQFF; CDR3nt: TGTGCCAGTAGTGTCGAGAGTAGGTCCTACAATGAGCAGTTCTTC
abundance: NA; v_gene: TRBV27; d_gene: NA; j_gene: TRBJ2-3; CDR3aa: CASSGGVEYTDTQYF; CDR3nt: TGTGCCAGCTCCGGCGGTGTGGAATACACAGATACGCAGTATTTT
abundance: NA; v_gene: TRBV4-3; d_gene: NA; j_gene: TRBJ1-4; CDR3aa: CASSQGLGSEKLFF; CDR3nt: TGCGCCAGCAGCCAAGGATTAGGGAGTGAAAAACTGTTTTTT
abundance: NA; v_gene: TRBV29-1; d_gene: NA; j_gene: TRBJ2-7; CDR3aa: CSVRDIAREQYF; CDR3nt: TGCAGCGTCCGGGACATCGCTCGGGAGCAGTACTTC
abundance: NA; v_gene: TRBV19; d_gene: NA; j_gene: TRBJ1-1; CDR3aa: CASSRRDAAEAFF; CDR3nt: TGTGCCAGTAGTCGCCGGGACGCCGCTGAAGCTTTCTTT
abundance: once; v_gene: TRBV19; d_gene: NA; j_gene: TRBJ1-5; CDR3aa: CASSIVGQPQHF; CDR3nt: TGTGCCAGTAGTATAGTTGGTCAGCCCCAGCATTTT
abundance: NA; v_gene: TRBV18; d_gene: TRBD1; j_gene: TRBJ2-7; CDR3aa: CASSPPGQGVYEQYF; CDR3nt: TGTGCCAGCTCACCACCGGGACAGGGGGTCTACGAGCAGTACTTC
abundance: NA; v_gene: TRBV29-1; d_gene: NA; j_gene: TRBJ2-2; CDR3aa: CSVSEVGVRNTGELFF; CDR3nt: TGCAGCGTCTCAGAGGTAGGAGTGAGGAACACCGGGGAGCTGTTTTTT
abundance: NA; v_gene: TRBV2; d_gene: NA; j_gene: TRBJ2-3; CDR3aa: CASLWSGYTQYF; CDR3nt: TGTGCCAGCCTATGGAGCGGGTATACGCAGTATTTT
abundance: NA; v_gene: TRBV29-1; d_gene: TRBD1; j_gene: TRBJ1-2; CDR3aa: CSVELGQGFYGYTF; CDR3nt: TGCAGCGTTGAACTGGGACAGGGTTTTTATGGCTACACCTTC
abundance: once; v_gene: TRBV6-5; d_gene: NA; j_gene: TRBJ2-7; CDR3aa: CASNPGEAPEYEQYF; CDR3nt: TGTGCCAGCAACCCGGGTGAAGCACCAGAGTACGAGCAGTACTTC